Following are 4 T cell receptor beta chains from one sample sequenced in a study of Graves' ophthalmopathy and Graves' hyperthyroidism. Amplification of TCR beta CDR3 regions used RNA transcripts. HTBI primers served in a first-round RT-PCR, which a second-round multiplex PCR followed. TCRdb redid the calling of the multiplex PCR reads with MiXCR, one entry per CDR3 protein. Altogether about 240,000 distinct CDR3 sequences are present, around 42% being singletons, with the ten largest covering over 40%. Sequencing was performed on peripheral blood. These receptors were obtained from an adult man with Graves' ophthalmopathy.

The table lists this clonotype with a few counts. V usage is TRBV7-8 and J usage is TRBJ1-6; TRBD1 matches 11 bases. The V and J ends lost 2 bases and 7 bases, in that order; junction bases with no gene match: 4. This CDR3 has 16 amino acids. Germline V gene sequence: CDR1 SGHVS, CDR2 FQNEAQ. The CDR3 loop is CASSLWDRGRNSPLHF. The CDR3 DNA reads as TGTGCCAGCAGCTTATGGGACAGGGGGAGGAATTCACCCCTCCACTTT. Combining the CDR3 with reference TRBV7-8 and TRBJ1-6 gives the whole variable domain GAGVSQSPRYKVAKRGQDVALRCDPISGHVSLFWYQQALGQGPEFLTYFQNEAQLDKSGLPSDRFFAERPEGSVSTLKIQRTQQEDSAVYLCASSLWDRGRNSPLHFGNGTRLTVT.

This sequence joins TRBV29-1 and TRBJ1-1; 9 bases align to TRBD1. The CDR3 sequence is 13 residues long. Germline V gene sequence: CDR1 SQVTM, CDR2 ANQGSEA. V was pared by 6 bases and J by 7 bases, with 9 bases of the junction left unmatched. CDR3 DNA sequence: TGCAGCGTCGACACAGGGGGCGCAGATGAAGCTTTCTTT. Its translation is CSVDTGGADEAFF.

Only a few counts were recorded for this clonotype. One junction end does not reproduce the germline sequence, and a read error may be involved. The rearrangement uses TRBV7-7 and TRBJ2-5; either TRBD1 or TRBD2 may fit D (5 bases each). Germline CDR1 reads SSHAT; CDR2 reads FNYEAQ (reference sequence). The CDR3 covers 15 residues. The CDR3 reads CASSSGTVKKATQYF. The CDR3 DNA sequence: TGTGCTAGCAGCTCCGGGACCGTTAAAAAGGCGACCCAGTACTTC.

To note about this clonotype: Germline and junction disagree at one end, which may indicate a read error. This sequence joins TRBV10-3 and TRBJ2-7; 8 positions match TRBD1. This CDR3 has 16 residues. The V gene's germline CDR1 is ENHRY and CDR2 SYGVKD. CDR3 protein: CASSTRQGKSSYEQYF. The CDR3, as DNA: TGTGCCAGCAGTACTCGACAGGGGAAGAGCTCCTACGAGCAGTACTTC.